Listed below are T cell receptor beta chains from one sample, sequenced in a study of blood T cell repertoires in COVID-19. TCRdb keeps only in-frame clones here, not all; method: immunoSEQ multiplex PCR. This table holds approximately 200,000 clones, around nine tenths found once. Material: PBMCs or T cells enriched from blood (not recorded which). The receptor source for this set is a man aged 25-40 years who had recovered from COVID-19. Both conserved end residues are trimmed from each CDR3. Each record gives: CDR3 protein, J gene, V gene.

CDR3: ASRNKRSYNEQF
J: TRBJ2-1
V: TRBV6-4

CDR3: ASRPFGAVGRGYT
J: TRBJ1-2
V: TRBV2

CDR3: ASSLESGNYNEQF
J: TRBJ2-1
V: TRBV7-6

CDR3: ASSLRTGGPPTGEQF
J: TRBJ2-1
V: TRBV7-8

CDR3: ASSQEASGAYEQY
J: TRBJ2-7
V: TRBV4-2

CDR3: ASSEAMTSGRSLEQY
J: TRBJ2-7
V: TRBV2

CDR3: ASSLGLRVGEQY
J: TRBJ2-7
V: TRBV7-2

CDR3: ATSSRTGVGYNEQF
J: TRBJ2-1
V: TRBV15

CDR3: ASSQEGRGVGEKLF
J: TRBJ1-4
V: TRBV14

CDR3: ASTRTGDSDQPQH
J: TRBJ1-5
V: TRBV6-5

CDR3: ASSLPTAYNEQF
J: TRBJ2-1
V: TRBV7-3

CDR3: AWSPGGSVGELF
J: TRBJ2-2
V: TRBV30

CDR3: ASSGDRDTEAF
J: TRBJ1-1
V: TRBV28

CDR3: ASRLGLSEQY
J: TRBJ2-7
V: TRBV6-5

CDR3: ASSFLDRGELF
J: TRBJ1-4
V: TRBV3-1/TRBV3-2

CDR3: SALRSYGYT
J: TRBJ1-2
V: TRBV20-1

CDR3: ASSGGGLSALNTEAF
J: TRBJ1-1
V: TRBV28

CDR3: ASSGHEGAEYNEQF
J: TRBJ2-1
V: TRBV28

CDR3: ASSNAGQGQDTEAF
J: TRBJ1-1
V: TRBV28

CDR3: ASSLSWRTGELF
J: TRBJ2-2
V: TRBV7-3

CDR3: ASKLSGGSQETQY
J: TRBJ2-5
V: TRBV7-3

CDR3: ASSSGEGRDEQF
J: TRBJ2-1
V: TRBV5-1

CDR3: ASSTRTSGRGSSDEQY
J: TRBJ2-7
V: TRBV18

CDR3: ASSLSGTGYAPQH
J: TRBJ1-5
V: TRBV5-1

CDR3: ASQGPYNSPLH
J: TRBJ1-6
V: TRBV19

CDR3: ASSFGGLAGPNEQF
J: TRBJ2-1
V: TRBV5-1

CDR3: ASSYTGGLNTEAF
J: TRBJ1-1
V: TRBV6-2/TRBV6-3

CDR3: ASRSGDYAF
J: TRBJ1-1
V: TRBV5-1

CDR3: ASSLPGQGAPHGYT
J: TRBJ1-2
V: TRBV4-1

CDR3: ASSYSRSYTEAF
J: TRBJ1-1
V: TRBV6-5

CDR3: ASSRDRVLLNGYT
J: TRBJ1-2
V: TRBV7-2

CDR3: ASSLDSSGFYNEQF
J: TRBJ2-1
V: TRBV7-2

CDR3: ASSLSGDPSYGYT
J: TRBJ1-2
V: TRBV7-3

CDR3: ASSHTSTDTQY
J: TRBJ2-3
V: TRBV4-1

CDR3: ASSYRTGGGPDTQY
J: TRBJ2-3
V: TRBV27

CDR3: ASSEQGLRNQPQH
J: TRBJ1-5
V: TRBV6-1

CDR3: ASSLTGWQETQY
J: TRBJ2-5
V: TRBV5-8

CDR3: ATQEGSRMNTEAF
J: TRBJ1-1
V: TRBV15

CDR3: ASSPRYRGIRTNTGELF
J: TRBJ2-2
V: TRBV7-2

CDR3: ASSLILSGGETQY
J: TRBJ2-5
V: TRBV5-4

CDR3: ASTSTTDTQY
J: TRBJ2-3
V: TRBV6-5

CDR3: ASSFGDRNQDEQF
J: TRBJ2-1
V: TRBV5-1

CDR3: ASSLGGRRNEQF
J: TRBJ2-1
V: TRBV7-2

CDR3: ASIRDNANTGELF
J: TRBJ2-2
V: TRBV19

CDR3: ASSSSGNEQF
J: TRBJ2-1
V: TRBV5-4

CDR3: ATRKGGGSSGANVLT
J: TRBJ2-6
V: TRBV10-3

CDR3: ASSLGLAAYNEQF
J: TRBJ2-1
V: TRBV7-2

CDR3: AISAPAGDRTSGSMGELF
J: TRBJ2-2
V: TRBV10-3

CDR3: ASSPAVWDRGLFVPFVSGNTIY
J: TRBJ1-3
V: TRBV5-1

CDR3: ASSGQGSNSPLH
J: TRBJ1-6
V: TRBV9

CDR3: ASSIGQGDYGYT
J: TRBJ1-2
V: TRBV5-1

CDR3: ASSLVYGLGYNEQF
J: TRBJ2-1
V: TRBV7-6

CDR3: ASSSVSNQPQH
J: TRBJ1-5
V: TRBV6-2/TRBV6-3

CDR3: ASSHLMVGQGAYEQY
J: TRBJ2-7
V: TRBV14

CDR3: ASSFRTGGSTGTQY
J: TRBJ2-3
V: TRBV7-2

CDR3: ASSLFEGATEAF
J: TRBJ1-1
V: TRBV5-1

CDR3: ASSWGQHWDDIQY
J: TRBJ2-4
V: TRBV7-9

CDR3: AWAGLASGTGELF
J: TRBJ2-2
V: TRBV30

CDR3: ASSPTPAAGNTIY
J: TRBJ1-3
V: TRBV7-9